This T cell receptor beta chain was sequenced during a study of Ad26.COV2.S vaccination and SARS-CoV-2 variants. Looking at the study overall: Donor was assigned to the Ad26.COV2.S arm of trial COV1001. By the intramuscular route, Ad26.COV2.S was given once, or twice 56 days apart.

Stated treatment: 15 to 20 received Ad26.COV2.S at low or high dose, single or two shots; about 5 received placebo; per-sample allocation not given. Sampling was done on day 63 after the first vaccine or placebo injection. It was an adult aged 18-55 years in Boston who was the donor. Expressing Wuhan-strain SARS-CoV-2 spike, an Ad26 vector served as the vaccine. Produced via immunoSEQ multiplex PCR; TCRdb's table is partial and in-frame only. The profile shows about 420,000 clones, approximately 87% of them singletons. Germline V lookup: CDR1 LGHDT, CDR2 YNNKEL (reference sequence). CDR3 length equals 13 residues. Between the trimmed V and J ends, which lost 3 bases and 0 bases, there was a span of 3 bases.

Sequencing was performed on peripheral blood, taken in a trial of Ad26.COV2.S vaccine versus placebo. The chain couples TRBV3-1 (or the pseudogene TRBV3-2) to TRBJ1-5; D is unclear. This TCR came from a person aged 18-60 years who received the Ad26.COV2.S COVID-19 vaccine or a placebo. The chain's CDR3 is CASSHSSNQPQHF. The DNA for the CDR3 is TGTGCCAGCAGCCACAGTAGCAATCAGCCCCAGCATTTT.